The 8 T cell receptor beta chains given below trace back to one sample, sequenced in a study of blood T cells in healthy people across ages. Using a J-beta primer mix together with a sample-barcoded 5' primer, a second PCR was run for roughly 7 to 12 cycles. MiXCR, run by TCRdb on the 5' RACE reads, gives a single entry per CDR3 protein. The data show 910,000 or so distinct CDR3 sequences, approximately 50% seen once. Sequencing used blood. These receptors were taken from a woman in her fifties or sixties in good health.

This clonotype was counted between two and nine times. The V gene is TRBV7-2, the J gene TRBJ2-7; 11 nucleotides line up with TRBD2. The germline gives CDR1 SGHTA, CDR2 FQGNSA. Losses at the gene ends were 2 bases for V and 3 bases for J; bases not matched to a gene: 3. The CDR3 length is 15 residues. CDR3 coding DNA: TGTGCCAGCAGCTTAAGACTAGCGGGATTCTACGAGCAGTACTTC. Translation gives CASSLRLAGFYEQYF. Full variable domain (outside the CDR3, taken from reference TRBV7-2 and TRBJ2-7): GAGVSQSPSNKVTEKGKDVELRCDPISGHTALYWYRQSLGQGLEFLIYFQGNSAPDKSGLPSDRFSAERTGGSVSTLTIQRTQQEDSAVYLCASSLRLAGFYEQYFGPGTRLTVT.

The rearrangement links TRBV14 to TRBJ1-2; no reliable D call. V lost 0 bases and J 6 bases, leaving 20 bases between the germline ends. CDR1 is SGHDN, CDR2 FVKESK, per germline. This CDR3 spans 17 amino acids. The CDR3 sequence is CASSQDPAAPVWHGYTF. DNA for the CDR3: TGTGCCAGCAGCCAAGATCCCGCAGCCCCGGTCTGGCATGGCTACACCTTC. Together with reference TRBV14 and TRBJ1-2, the CDR3 gives the full variable domain: EAGVTQFPSHSVIEKGQTVTLRCDPISGHDNLYWYRRVMGKEIKFLLHFVKESKQDESGMPNNRFLAERTGGTYSTLKVQPAELEDSGVYFCASSQDPAAPVWHGYTFGSGTRLTVV.

The rearrangement links TRBV21-1 to TRBJ1-6; TRBD1, the table's D call, lacks a check against the DNA. TRBV21-1 is noted as a pseudogene. CDR3 length: 14 amino acids. The chain's CDR3 is CASSTRDHNSPLHF. In DNA, the CDR3 is TGTGCCAGCAGCACTCGGGATCACAATTCACCCCTCCACTTT.

With regard to this clonotype: A read error may produce the germline difference seen at one junction end. The chain joins TRBV13 to TRBJ2-3; possible D gene TRBD1, 5 bases. From germline, CDR1 is PRHDT and CDR2 FYEKMQ (reference sequence). This CDR3 region has 17 residues. Here the CDR3 reads CASSLGLGYLRTGTQYF. CDR3 sequence (DNA): TGTGCCAGCAGCTTAGGTCTGGGCTACTTAAGAACAGGTACGCAGTATTTT. Full variable domain (remainder filled in from reference TRBV13 and TRBJ2-3): AAGVIQSPRHLIKEKRETATLKCYPIPRHDTVYWYQQGPGQDPQFLISFYEKMQSDKGSIPDRFSAQQFSDYHSELNMSSLELGDSALYFCASSLGLGYLRTGTQYFGPGTRLTVL.

This clonotype was observed a handful of times. The chain employs TRBV3-1 and TRBJ2-7; D not resolved. The CDR3 has 13 residues. Germline-derived CDR1 and CDR2 are LGHDT and YNNKEL (reference sequence). Trimming removed 4 bases at V and 3 bases at J, with 10 bases between. The CDR3 nucleotides read TGTGCCAGCAGCCGGACGGCCCTCTACGAGCAGTACTTC. Amino acid sequence: CASSRTALYEQYF.

This rearrangement joins TRBV20-1 to TRBJ2-3; 8 bases match TRBD2. The CDR3 runs 16 residues. Trimming took 6 bases from V and 1 from J; bases not matched to a gene: 12. CDR1 and CDR2 from the germline V gene are DFQATT and SNEGSKA (reference sequence). CDR3 sequence: CSALSGTSRRTDTQYF. The CDR3 DNA sequence: TGCAGTGCCCTCTCTGGGACTAGTAGGCGCACAGATACGCAGTATTTT.

This clonotype was counted between two and nine times. The chain uses TRBV7-2 and TRBJ2-5; 7 nucleotides match TRBD2. The germline V gene encodes CDR1 SGHTA and CDR2 FQGNSA. This CDR3 has 17 amino acids. V lost 1 base to trimming and J lost 11 bases; unmatched junction nucleotides: 19. The CDR3 DNA follows: TGTGCCAGCAGCTTAGAGTTACTAGCGTCTACCTACAATGAGCAGTACTTC. It yields the protein CASSLELLASTYNEQYF.

This chain joins TRBV29-1 and TRBJ1-2; D uncertain. This CDR3 has 12 residues. CDR1 and CDR2 from the germline V gene are SQVTM and ANQGSEA. V lost 2 bases and J 6 bases, leaving 10 bases between the germline ends. The CDR3 nucleotides are TGCAGCGTTGAACAGGCCCGGAATGGCTACACCTTC. Translating gives CSVEQARNGYTF.